These 24 T cell receptor beta chains share one sample of origin, sequenced in a study of CD8+CD57+ T cells in acquired aplastic anemia (dated by TCRdb to 2016 to 2019). Patients chosen for sequencing had shown expansion of CD8+CD57+ cells by flow cytometry. Sequencer: Illumina HiSeq 2000. Genomic DNA was used as template for profiling of TCR beta VDJ combinations and CDR3 sequences. The public reads were reanalyzed by TCRdb: fastp trimming at Q25, MiXCR alignment, in-frame beta chains only. CDR3 protein sequences are deduplicated, and each keeps its most common genes and DNA. For this sample there are 150,000 or so distinct CDR3 sequences; more than 45% appear just once. Clones ranked in the top ten supply around 3% of the sample. Sequenced material: sorted CD4+, CD8+, or CD8+CD57+ T cells (not recorded which) from PBMCs. All receptors come from a human donor with aplastic anemia.

This sequence joins TRBV5-6 and TRBJ2-7; possible D gene TRBD1, 5 bases. The CDR3 runs 14 residues. Trimming stripped 1 base from V and 2 bases from J, with 10 bases between. CDR1 and CDR2 from the germline V gene are SGHDT and YYEEEE. CDR3 coding DNA: TGTGCCAGCAGCTTGTTTCAGGGTGCCTACGAGCAGTACTTC. This translates into CASSLFQGAYEQYF.

As concerns this clonotype: Since a much larger clone is just one base distant, this may be a read error. Likely a read error: the CDR3 ends without its conserved phenylalanine or tryptophan. The chain employs TRBV4-2 and TRBJ2-6; the match to TRBD2 covers 15 bases. Germline values: CDR1 LGHNA, CDR2 YNFKEQ. This CDR3 is 18 amino acids long. V trimming: 3 bases; J trimming: 12 bases; junction bases outside the gene matches: 12. This CDR3 is CASSQGGLAGGPALVLTS. The CDR3 DNA is TGTGCCAGCAGCCAGGGAGGACTAGCGGGAGGGCCTGCTCTCGTCCTGACTTCC.

The V gene is TRBV28, the J gene TRBJ2-1, with 8 nucleotides matching TRBD1. In germline, CDR1 is MDHEN, CDR2 SYDVKM. V dropped 5 bases and J dropped 9; count of bases not matched to a gene: 9. The CDR3 is 14 residues long. CDR3 protein: CASSLDRVLSEQFF. The CDR3 nucleotides are TGTGCCAGCAGTCTGGACAGGGTTCTTAGTGAGCAGTTCTTC.

The chain has TRBV7-2 and TRBJ1-5, with 7 bases fitting TRBD1. The length of the CDR3 is 15 residues. Germline assignment: CDR1 SGHTA and CDR2 FQGNSA. V trimming: 5 bases; J trimming: 7 bases; junction bases outside the gene matches: 11. The CDR3: CASSGFGQACQPQHF. The CDR3 coding sequence is TGTGCCAGCAGCGGATTCGGACAGGCTTGCCAGCCCCAGCATTTT. Full variable domain (missing parts from reference TRBV7-2 and TRBJ1-5): GAGVSQSPSNKVTEKGKDVELRCDPISGHTALYWYRQSLGQGLEFLIYFQGNSAPDKSGLPSDRFSAERTGGSVSTLTIQRTQQEDSAVYLCASSGFGQACQPQHFGDGTRLSIL.

With regard to this clonotype: One junction end disagrees with the germline gene, perhaps due to a read error. The rearrangement joins TRBV10-1 to TRBJ2-7, with TRBD1 identical over 9 bases. Germline CDR1 is WNHNN and CDR2 is SYGVQD (reference sequence). The CDR3 runs 16 residues. In DNA form, the CDR3 reads TGTGCCATTTCCATTTTCCCGGGACAGGGAACCTACGAGCAGTACTTC. Its protein product is CAISIFPGQGTYEQYF.

With respect to this clonotype: Germline is not matched at one junction end, which may reflect a read error. The CDR3 nucleotides are TGCAGTGCTCCATTGCTTACCCGAAGCGTCTTC. Protein: CSAPLLTRSVF. The chain joins TRBV20-1 to TRBJ2-1, with D unclear. This CDR3 has 11 residues. In germline, CDR1 is DFQATT, CDR2 SNEGSKA (reference sequence).

This clonotype has ten or more counts. The rearrangement uses TRBV19 and TRBJ1-1; the D is unclear. This CDR3 has 13 amino acids. Germline V lookup: CDR1 LNHDA, CDR2 SQIVND (reference sequence). V was shortened by 7 bases and J by 9 bases, with 18 bases between the two germline ends. CDR3 in DNA: TGTGCCAGTACCAAAGACATCGCGAGGCAAGCTTTCTTT. Amino acid sequence: CASTKDIARQAFF.

The V call is TRBV10-1, the J call TRBJ2-7; 10 bases are shared with TRBD2. CDR1 is WNHNN and CDR2 is SYGVQD in the germline V gene (reference sequence). After removal of 5 bases from V and 5 bases from J, the junction contained 12 bases not matched to a gene. The CDR3 spans 16 residues. The CDR3, as DNA: TGCGCCAGCAGTCAAACGAACAGCGGGAGGGCCCACGAGCAGTACTTC. This translates into CASSQTNSGRAHEQYF.

There are many counts of this clonotype. The chain employs TRBV6-5 and TRBJ2-7; D may be TRBD1 (6 bases). Trimming removed 2 bases from V and 4 bases from J, with 18 bases in between. This CDR3 has 16 residues. CDR1 is MNHEY and CDR2 is SVGAGI in the germline V gene. CDR3 in DNA: TGTGCCAGCAGTTACGAGGTCGGACAGCGAACTTACGAGCAGTACTTC. This translates into CASSYEVGQRTYEQYF.

CDR3 residues: CASTQEGGLGYTF. CDR3 bases: TGTGCCAGCACCCAGGAAGGAGGCTTGGGCTACACCTTC. The rearrangement joins TRBV5-8 to TRBJ1-2; D gene ambiguous. The length of the CDR3 is 13 residues. Germline V gene sequence: CDR1 SGHTS, CDR2 YDEGEE. V was trimmed by 6 bases and J by 8 bases, leaving 17 bases between them.

This clonotype was recorded many times. V and J are TRBV7-2 and TRBJ1-1; a possible D gene is TRBD1 (5 bases). Trimming removed 3 bases at V and 1 base at J, with 15 bases between. The CDR3 totals 16 residues. The germline V gene encodes CDR1 SGHTA and CDR2 FQGNSA. The CDR3 sequence: CASSFPGVGQNTEAFF. The CDR3 DNA sequence: TGTGCCAGCAGCTTCCCCGGTGTCGGACAGAACACTGAAGCTTTCTTT.

This clonotype appeared a few times. The genes are TRBV15 and TRBJ1-1, with D perhaps matching TRBD1 (6 bases). V was pared by 3 bases and J by 6 bases, with 14 bases between. Germline CDR1 reads LNHNV; CDR2 reads YYDKDF (reference sequence). The CDR3 is 14 amino acids. For the CDR3, the DNA is TGTGCCACCAGCAGTCCTGTGGGGGCAGCTGAAGCTTTCTTT. This translates into CATSSPVGAAEAFF.

The V gene is TRBV5-6, the J gene TRBJ1-2; weak D call: TRBD1 (5 bases). V was shortened by 3 bases and J by 4 bases, with 10 bases between the two germline ends. The CDR3 is 13 residues long. The germline CDR1 and CDR2 sequences are SGHDT and YYEEEE. The CDR3 loop reads CASSSSGSYGYTF. CDR3 bases: TGTGCCAGCAGCTCGTCAGGGTCCTATGGCTACACCTTC.

With respect to this clonotype: One base away lies a much larger clone, so this may be a sequencing read error. J is TRBJ1-1 and V is TRBV6-2 or TRBV6-3; D remains unclear. Germline lookup yields CDR1 MNHEY and CDR2 SVGEGT. The CDR3 runs 14 residues. CDR3 nucleotides: TGTACCAGCAGTCCCCAAGGGTCGGGCACTGAAGCTTTCTTT. It specifies CTSSPQGSGTEAFF.

CDR3 protein: CASSLANQPQHF. Here the CDR3 DNA reads TGTGCCAGCAGCTTAGCCAATCAGCCCCAGCATTTT. The V and J genes are TRBV7-9 and TRBJ1-5, with unresolved D. The CDR3 contains 12 residues. Germline V gives CDR1 SEHNR, CDR2 FQNEAQ (reference sequence). V was shortened by 0 bases and J by 3 bases, with 0 bases between the two germline ends.

The J gene is TRBJ2-5, the V gene TRBV7-8; D not certain. V lost 5 bases and J lost 7, with 8 bases in between. This CDR3 region has 11 residues. The germline V gene encodes CDR1 SGHVS and CDR2 FQNEAQ. The CDR3 nucleotides are TGTGCCAGCAGCCCCAGTAGGACCCAGTACTTC. This gives the protein CASSPSRTQYF.

The J gene is TRBJ1-2, the V gene TRBV15, with D possibly TRBD1 on 6 matching bases. The germline CDR1 and CDR2 sequences are LNHNV and YYDKDF (reference sequence). V lost 0 bases, J lost 5 bases, and 10 bases lay in between. The CDR3 consists of 14 residues. CDR3 loop: CATSRDRGLYGYTF. CDR3 DNA: TGTGCCACCAGCAGAGACCGGGGGCTTTATGGCTACACCTTC. The complete variable domain, with remaining parts taken from reference TRBV15 and TRBJ1-2, reads DAMVIQNPRYQVTQFGKPVTLSCSQTLNHNVMYWYQQKSSQAPKLLFHYYDKDFNNEADTPDNFQSRRPNTSFCFLDIRSPGLGDTAMYLCATSRDRGLYGYTFGSGTRLTVV.

The rearrangement uses TRBV20-1 and TRBJ1-1; tentative D call: TRBD1 (5 bases). V was cut by 1 base and J by 4 bases, with 7 bases left in between. The germline V gene encodes CDR1 DFQATT and CDR2 SNEGSKA (reference sequence). This CDR3 is 12 amino acids long. CDR3 sequence (DNA): TGCAGTGCTAGAGCAGGGTTCACTGAAGCTTTCTTT. As protein: CSARAGFTEAFF.

This clonotype was counted between two and nine times. The V and J genes are TRBV15 and TRBJ2-7, with 10 nucleotides matching TRBD1. This CDR3 spans 16 amino acids. Trimming took 1 base from V and 1 from J; bases not matched to a gene: 4. Germline V gives CDR1 LNHNV, CDR2 YYDKDF (reference sequence). The CDR3 is CATSRGTGGYSYEQYF. The CDR3 DNA reads TGTGCCACCAGCAGAGGGACAGGGGGGTATTCCTACGAGCAGTACTTC.

This clonotype appeared a few times. The chain is built from TRBV30 and TRBJ2-1; TRBD2 aligns across 7 bases. This CDR3 is 12 amino acids long. CDR1 and CDR2 from the germline V gene are GTSNPN and SVGIG (reference sequence). The J segment lost 9 bases and the V segment lost 5 bases, leaving 7 bases of the junction unmatched. Here the CDR3 reads CAWGRGTSEQFF. The CDR3 DNA sequence: TGTGCCTGGGGGAGGGGCACAAGTGAGCAGTTCTTC.

About this clonotype: Being one base from a much bigger clone, this may be a read error. The V and J genes are TRBV6-4 and TRBJ1-1, with D perhaps TRBD1 (5 bases). Trimming shortened V by 4 bases and J by 4 bases, and 10 bases separated the two germline ends. The CDR3 totals 13 residues. The germline CDR1 and CDR2 sequences are MRHNA and SNTAGT. CDR3 region: CASSAGESTEAFF. The CDR3 region has the DNA TGTGCCAGCAGTGCGGGGGAGAGCACTGAAGCTTTCTTT.

The rearrangement links TRBV19 to TRBJ1-6; 9 bases map to TRBD1. The V gene's germline CDR1 is LNHDA and CDR2 SQIVND (reference sequence). The CDR3 is 15 amino acids. The V segment lost 5 bases and the J segment 9 bases; nucleotides outside the gene matches: 8. The CDR3 DNA reads as TGTGCCAGTAGTCCGAGGGACAGGGAGGCTTCACCCCTCCACTTT. Protein: CASSPRDREASPLHF.

Points on this clonotype: The junction shows a germline mismatch at one end, possibly a read error. The genes are TRBV14 and TRBJ1-3; D is possibly TRBD1 (5 bases). There are 15 residues in the CDR3. Germline CDR1 SGHDN, CDR2 FVKESK. Here the CDR3 DNA reads TGTGCCACCCGAGAGGGGACGAGCTCTGAAAACACCATATATTTT. This sequence encodes CATREGTSSENTIYF.

This clonotype was recorded a few times. The chain joins TRBV19 to TRBJ1-3; D is possibly TRBD1 (5 bases). CDR1 is LNHDA and CDR2 is SQIVND in the germline V gene (reference sequence). CDR3 length: 13 amino acids. The V gene lost 9 bases and the J gene lost 4 bases, with 13 bases spanning the gap. The CDR3, as DNA: TGTGCCAGCGGTGTGGGGGACGGAAACACCATATATTTT. Its translation is CASGVGDGNTIYF.